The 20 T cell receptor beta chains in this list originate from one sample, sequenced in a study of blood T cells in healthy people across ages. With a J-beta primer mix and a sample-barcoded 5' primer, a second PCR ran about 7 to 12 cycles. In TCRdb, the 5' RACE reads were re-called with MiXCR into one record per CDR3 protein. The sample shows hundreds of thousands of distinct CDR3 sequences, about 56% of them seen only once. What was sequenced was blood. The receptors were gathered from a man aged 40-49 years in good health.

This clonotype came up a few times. This CDR3 is CASRNGRLNNEQFF. The CDR3 nucleotides read TGTGCCAGCAGGAACGGACGTTTAAACAATGAGCAGTTCTTC. This chain links TRBV5-8 with TRBJ2-1; no definite D call. The CDR3 is made up of 14 amino acids. The V and J ends lost 5 bases and 5 bases respectively, with 14 bases between them. Germline CDR1 and CDR2: SGHTS and YDEGEE.

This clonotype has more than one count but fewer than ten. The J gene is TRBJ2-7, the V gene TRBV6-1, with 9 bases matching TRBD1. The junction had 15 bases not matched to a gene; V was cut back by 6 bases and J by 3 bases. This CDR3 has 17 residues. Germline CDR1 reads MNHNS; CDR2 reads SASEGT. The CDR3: CASSPLPGTGRVYEQYF. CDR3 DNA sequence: TGTGCCAGCAGCCCCCTTCCCGGGACAGGGAGGGTCTACGAGCAGTACTTC.

CDR3 coding DNA: TGTGCCAGCAGCCAAGGACCCCTAGCGGGGATAAAAGAGACCCAGTACTTC. This gives the protein CASSQGPLAGIKETQYF. The chain uses TRBV3-1 and TRBJ2-5; the match to TRBD2 covers 9 bases. J lost 3 bases, V lost 1 base, and 9 bases had no gene match. CDR1 is LGHDT, CDR2 YNNKEL, per germline (reference sequence). The CDR3 consists of 17 residues.

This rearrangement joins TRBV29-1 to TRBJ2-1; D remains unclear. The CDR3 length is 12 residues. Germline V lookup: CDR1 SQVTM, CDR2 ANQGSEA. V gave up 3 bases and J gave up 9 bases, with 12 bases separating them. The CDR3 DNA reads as TGCAGCGTTGACAAGGGTTCGGGTGAGCAGTTCTTC. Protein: CSVDKGSGEQFF.

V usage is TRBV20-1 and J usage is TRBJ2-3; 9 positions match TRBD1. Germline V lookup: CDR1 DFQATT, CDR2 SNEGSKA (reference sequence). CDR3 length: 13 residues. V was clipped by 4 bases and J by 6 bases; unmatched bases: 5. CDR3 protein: CSAIRTGADTQYF. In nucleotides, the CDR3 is TGCAGTGCTATACGGACAGGGGCGGATACGCAGTATTTT.

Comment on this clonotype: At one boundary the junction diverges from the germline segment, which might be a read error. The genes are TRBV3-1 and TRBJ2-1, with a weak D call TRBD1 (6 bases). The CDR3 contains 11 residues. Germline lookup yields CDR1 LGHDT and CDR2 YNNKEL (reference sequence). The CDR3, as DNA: TGTGCCTGCAGCCGCCAGGGGCTGCAGTTCTTC. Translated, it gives CACSRQGLQFF.

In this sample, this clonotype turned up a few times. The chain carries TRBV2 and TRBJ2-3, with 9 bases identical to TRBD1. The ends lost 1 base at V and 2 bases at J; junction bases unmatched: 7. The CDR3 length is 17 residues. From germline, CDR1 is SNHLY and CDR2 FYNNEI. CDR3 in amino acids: CASSEGPGTGSTDTQYF. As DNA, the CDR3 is TGTGCCAGCAGTGAAGGTCCCGGGACAGGGTCCACAGATACGCAGTATTTT. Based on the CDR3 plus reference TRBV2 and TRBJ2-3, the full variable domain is EPEVTQTPSHQVTQMGQEVILRCVPISNHLYFYWYRQILGQKVEFLVSFYNNEISEKSEIFDDQFSVERPDGSNFTLKIRSTKLEDSAMYFCASSEGPGTGSTDTQYFGPGTRLTVL.

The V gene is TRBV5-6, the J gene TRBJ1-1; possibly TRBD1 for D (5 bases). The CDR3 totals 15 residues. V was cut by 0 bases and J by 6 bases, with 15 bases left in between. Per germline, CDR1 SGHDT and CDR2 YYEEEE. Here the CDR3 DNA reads TGTGCCAGCAGCTTGGAGGGCAGGGTTTCATCTGAAGCTTTCTTT. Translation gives CASSLEGRVSSEAFF.

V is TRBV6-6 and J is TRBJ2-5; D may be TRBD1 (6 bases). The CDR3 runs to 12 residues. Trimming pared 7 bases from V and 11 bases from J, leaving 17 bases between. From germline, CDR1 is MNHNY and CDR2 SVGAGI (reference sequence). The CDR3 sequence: CASTQGPGEQYF. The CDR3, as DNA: TGTGCCAGCACCCAGGGGCCCGGAGAGCAGTACTTC.

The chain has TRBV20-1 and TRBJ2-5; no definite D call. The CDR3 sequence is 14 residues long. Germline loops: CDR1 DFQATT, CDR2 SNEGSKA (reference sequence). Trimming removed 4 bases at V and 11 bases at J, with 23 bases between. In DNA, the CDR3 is TGCAGTGCTAAAGACACCGCCAGGCACAATGAGCAGTACTTC. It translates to CSAKDTARHNEQYF.

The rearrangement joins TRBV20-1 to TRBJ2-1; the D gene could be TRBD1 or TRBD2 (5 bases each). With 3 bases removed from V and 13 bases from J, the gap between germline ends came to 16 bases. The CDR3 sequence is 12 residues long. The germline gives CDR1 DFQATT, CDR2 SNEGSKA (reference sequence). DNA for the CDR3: TGCAGTGCTAGTTTGGTAGGGGAGACCCAGTTCTTC. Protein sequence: CSASLVGETQFF.

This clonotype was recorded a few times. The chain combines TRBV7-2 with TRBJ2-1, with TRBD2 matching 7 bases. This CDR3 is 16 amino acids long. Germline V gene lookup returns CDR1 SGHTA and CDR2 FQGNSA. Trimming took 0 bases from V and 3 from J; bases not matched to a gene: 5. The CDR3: CASSLAASGLYNEQFF. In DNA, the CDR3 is TGTGCCAGCAGCTTAGCCGCTAGCGGACTCTACAATGAGCAGTTCTTC.

CDR3 loop: CASIQDPAGAKNIQYF. CDR3 nucleotide sequence: TGTGCCAGCATTCAGGACCCGGCAGGGGCCAAAAACATTCAGTACTTC. The chain combines TRBV6-1 with TRBJ2-4; TRBD1 might be the D (5 bases). The CDR3 spans 16 residues. CDR1 MNHNS and CDR2 SASEGT come from the germline V gene. The V gene lost 7 bases and the J gene lost 1 base, with 17 bases spanning the gap.

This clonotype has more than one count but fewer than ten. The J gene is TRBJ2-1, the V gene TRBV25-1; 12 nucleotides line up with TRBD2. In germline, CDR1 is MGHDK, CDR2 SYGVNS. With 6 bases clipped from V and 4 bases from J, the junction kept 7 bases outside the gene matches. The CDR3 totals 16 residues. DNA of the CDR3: TGTGCCAGCAGCCATACTAGCGGGGGGTCTTACAATGAGCAGTTCTTC. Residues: CASSHTSGGSYNEQFF.

CDR3 bases: TGTGCCAGCAGTCAGGGGACAGTTGAAGCTTTCTTT. Translated, it gives CASSQGTVEAFF. This rearrangement joins TRBV7-9 to TRBJ1-1; 7 positions agree with TRBD1. J lost 7 bases, V lost 6 bases, and 5 bases had no gene match. CDR1 is SEHNR, CDR2 FQNEAQ, per germline (reference sequence). This CDR3 has 12 amino acids.

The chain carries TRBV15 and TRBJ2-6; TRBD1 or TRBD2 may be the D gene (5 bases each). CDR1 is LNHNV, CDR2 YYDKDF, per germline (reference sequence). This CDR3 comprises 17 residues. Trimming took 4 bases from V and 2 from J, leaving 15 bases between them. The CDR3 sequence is CATSTSLLGAGANVLTF. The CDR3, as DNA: TGTGCCACCAGCACCAGTTTGTTGGGGGCTGGGGCCAACGTCCTGACTTTC.

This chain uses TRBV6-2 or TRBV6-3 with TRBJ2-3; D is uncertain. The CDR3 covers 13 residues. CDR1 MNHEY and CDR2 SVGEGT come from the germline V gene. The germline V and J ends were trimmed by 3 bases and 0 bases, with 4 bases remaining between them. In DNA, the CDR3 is TGTGCCAGCAGTTATCCTAGCACAGATACGCAGTATTTT. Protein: CASSYPSTDTQYF.

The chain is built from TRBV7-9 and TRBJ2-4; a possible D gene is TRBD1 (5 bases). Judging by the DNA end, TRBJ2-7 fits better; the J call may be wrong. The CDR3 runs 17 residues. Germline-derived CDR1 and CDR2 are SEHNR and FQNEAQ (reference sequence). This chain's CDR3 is CASSLAGRQGHCYEQYF. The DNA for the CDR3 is TGTGCCAGCAGCTTAGCAGGGCGGCAGGGCCACTGCTACGAGCAGTACTTC.

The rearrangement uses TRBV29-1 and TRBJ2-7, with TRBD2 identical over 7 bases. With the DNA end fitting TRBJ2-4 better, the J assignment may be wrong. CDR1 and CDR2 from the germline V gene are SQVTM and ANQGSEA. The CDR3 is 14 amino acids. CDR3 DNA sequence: TGCAGCGTTGAATTCCAGCGGGGAACAAACATTCAGTACTTC. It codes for CSVEFQRGTNIQYF.

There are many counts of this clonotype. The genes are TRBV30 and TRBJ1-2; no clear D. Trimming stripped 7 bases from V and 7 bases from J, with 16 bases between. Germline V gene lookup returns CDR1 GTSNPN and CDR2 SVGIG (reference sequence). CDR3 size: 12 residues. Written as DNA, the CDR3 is TGTGCCTCTTACGGGATCCCCAGTGGCTACACCTTC. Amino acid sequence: CASYGIPSGYTF.